Each of the 22 T cell receptor beta chains below was sequenced from the same sample in a study of PD-L1 blockade in urothelial cancer. Sequenced by immunoSEQ multiplex PCR; TCRdb stores in-frame clones only, minus some. The table lists about 84,000 clones, around 76% of them singletons. Sequenced here: PBMCs, sampled around atezolizumab (anti-PD-L1) treatment. Receptor source: a man in his 70s with urothelial cancer.

In the case of this clone: The junction departs from the called germline gene at one end, perhaps through a read error. Additional DNA sequences in this sample encode the identical CDR3. The chain links TRBV4-1 to TRBJ2-3, with D maybe TRBD2 (6 bases). Looked up from germline, CDR1 is MGHRA and CDR2 is YSYEKL. This CDR3 has 14 residues. This chain's CDR3 is CASSRPGLTDTQYF. CDR3 sequence (DNA): TGTGCCAGCAGCCGACCGGGACTTACAGATACGCAGTATTTT.

The gene calls are TRBV19 and TRBJ2-7; D gene ambiguous. Trimming took 3 bases from V and 0 from J, leaving 12 bases between them. The CDR3 is 15 residues long. Looked up from germline, CDR1 is LNHDA and CDR2 is SQIVND (reference sequence). The CDR3 is CASSINDRSSYEQYF. Written as DNA, the CDR3 is TGTGCCAGTAGTATTAACGATAGAAGCTCCTACGAGCAGTACTTC.

The chain couples TRBV5-4 to TRBJ2-5; 10 bases map to TRBD1. Looked up from germline, CDR1 is SGHNT and CDR2 is YYREEE (reference sequence). With V trimmed by 4 bases and J by 0 bases, 6 bases remained unmatched. CDR3 length equals 16 residues. This CDR3 reads CASSGGDRGDQETQYF. CDR3 nucleotide sequence: TGTGCCAGCAGCGGGGGGGACAGGGGAGACCAAGAGACCCAGTACTTC.

The chain combines TRBV11-3 with TRBJ2-3; 10 positions agree with TRBD1. Per germline, CDR1 SGHNT and CDR2 YENEEA. The length of the CDR3 is 15 residues. Trimming removed 4 bases from V and 3 bases from J; junction bases left unmatched: 4. The chain's CDR3 is CASSSWTGGTDTQYF. The DNA of the CDR3 is TGTGCCAGCAGCTCATGGACAGGGGGGACAGATACGCAGTATTTT.

This clone was recorded once. The chain combines TRBV5-4 with TRBJ2-3; the D gene is possibly TRBD2 (7 bases). V shed 0 bases and J shed 3 bases, with 20 bases lying between them. Per germline, CDR1 SGHNT and CDR2 YYREEE (reference sequence). The length of the CDR3 is 18 residues. CDR3 coding DNA: TGTGCCAGCAGCTTGGGTAGGGGGGTAGCGGGTCTTACAGATACGCAGTATTTT. This codes for CASSLGRGVAGLTDTQYF.

The chain is built from TRBV5-1 and TRBJ2-2; a weak D match, TRBD2 (6 bases). Germline values: CDR1 SGHRS, CDR2 YFSETQ. The V gene lost 2 bases and the J gene lost 0 bases, with 14 bases spanning the gap. The CDR3 consists of 17 residues. The CDR3: CASSFAPGGTNTGELFF. The DNA for the CDR3 is TGCGCCAGCAGCTTCGCTCCCGGCGGGACGAACACCGGGGAGCTGTTTTTT.

V and J are TRBV9 and TRBJ1-1; D gene unclear. The CDR3 consists of 14 residues. CDR1 and CDR2 from the germline V gene are SGDLS and YYNGEE. Trimming took off 2 bases at V and 6 bases at J, with 14 bases between the two ends. Here the CDR3 DNA reads TGTGCCAGCAGCGTTGGAGGAGGGCCCGCTGAAGCTTTCTTT. Amino acid sequence: CASSVGGGPAEAFF.

This clone was observed a single time. This chain connects TRBV5-6 to TRBJ2-5; a weak D match, TRBD2 (5 bases). The germline gives CDR1 SGHDT, CDR2 YYEEEE. This CDR3 has 15 amino acids. The ends were cut back, 7 bases at V and 2 bases at J, with 18 bases in the middle. The CDR3 nucleotides are TGTGCCAGCGCGGGCGGGCAAGCACCTCAAGAGACCCAGTACTTC. Its protein is CASAGGQAPQETQYF.

The CDR3 loop reads CASSGDNPNSPLHF. The CDR3 coding sequence is TGTGCCAGCAGTGGGGACAACCCCAATTCACCCCTCCACTTT. The chain links TRBV2 to TRBJ1-6, with D perhaps TRBD1 (6 bases). Trimming stripped 4 bases from V and 7 bases from J, with 11 bases between. The CDR3 contains 14 residues. Germline CDR1 is SNHLY and CDR2 is FYNNEI.

This clone was seen a single time. The chain combines TRBV7-3 with TRBJ1-1, with TRBD1 identical over 8 bases. The CDR3 loop spans 14 amino acids. CDR1 and CDR2 (germline): SGHTA, FQGTGA. With V trimmed by 5 bases and J by 0 bases, 2 bases remained unmatched. CDR3 residues: CASSTGGMNTEAFF. In nucleotides, the CDR3 is TGTGCCAGCAGCACAGGGGGAATGAACACTGAAGCTTTCTTT.

In its sample, this clone was seen a few times. This chain links TRBV19 with TRBJ1-5; 9 nucleotides match TRBD1. The V gene's germline CDR1 is LNHDA and CDR2 SQIVND (reference sequence). CDR3 length: 13 amino acids. V shed 7 bases and J 4 bases; nucleotides not matched to a gene: 2. The CDR3 loop reads CASKDRGNQPQHF. DNA of the CDR3: TGTGCCAGTAAGGACAGGGGTAATCAGCCCCAGCATTTT.

This chain connects TRBV5-1 to TRBJ2-3, with a possible D match to TRBD2 (5 bases). The CDR3 has 16 amino acids. Germline V lookup: CDR1 SGHRS, CDR2 YFSETQ. Trimming shortened V by 4 bases and J by 4 bases, and 19 bases separated the two germline ends. Here the CDR3 reads CASSKGPGKRADTQYF. DNA for the CDR3: TGCGCCAGCAGCAAGGGTCCCGGGAAAAGGGCAGATACGCAGTATTTT.

The rearrangement links TRBV5-5 to TRBJ1-2; 8 bases align to TRBD1. Germline values: CDR1 SGHKS, CDR2 YYEKEE (reference sequence). The J segment lost 5 bases and the V segment lost 2 bases, leaving 8 bases of the junction unmatched. This CDR3 region has 15 residues. The CDR3 loop is CASSLGTGVTYGYTF. In DNA form, the CDR3 reads TGTGCCAGCAGCTTAGGGACAGGCGTTACGTATGGCTACACCTTC.

The V gene is TRBV29-1, the J gene TRBJ2-7; 8 bases are shared with TRBD1. The CDR3 contains 11 residues. Trimming removed 7 bases from V and 3 bases from J; junction bases left unmatched: 2. Germline V gene data show CDR1 as SQVTM and CDR2 as ANQGSEA. DNA for the CDR3: TGCAGCGCTGGACAGGGCTACGAGCAGTACTTC. This encodes CSAGQGYEQYF.

The chain carries TRBV7-9 and TRBJ2-3, with 11 bases fitting TRBD2. Germline CDR1 is SEHNR and CDR2 is FQNEAQ (reference sequence). V was clipped by 5 bases and J by 3 bases; unmatched bases: 10. This CDR3 comprises 17 residues. The CDR3 spells CASSVSTSGSITDTQYF. In DNA, the CDR3 is TGTGCCAGCAGCGTATCAACTAGCGGGAGTATAACAGATACGCAGTATTTT. Together with reference TRBV7-9 and TRBJ2-3, the CDR3 gives the full variable domain: DTGVSQNPRHKITKRGQNVTFRCDPISEHNRLYWYRQTLGQGPEFLTYFQNEAQLEKSRLLSDRFSAERPKGSFSTLEIQRTEQGDSAMYLCASSVSTSGSITDTQYFGPGTRLTVL.

V usage is TRBV6-1 and J usage is TRBJ1-2; possibly TRBD1 for D (6 bases). V was shortened by 5 bases and J by 9 bases, with 10 bases between the two germline ends. Germline CDR1 is MNHNS and CDR2 is SASEGT. The CDR3 runs 11 residues. The CDR3 sequence: CASSNRDSYTF. CDR3 nucleotide sequence: TGTGCCAGCAGTAACCGGGACAGCTACACCTTC.

This clone was observed once. The genes are TRBV7-3 and TRBJ1-1, with D maybe TRBD1 (6 bases). Trimming took 5 bases from V and 3 from J, leaving 16 bases between them. Germline V gives CDR1 SGHTA, CDR2 FQGTGA. This CDR3 comprises 15 residues. The CDR3 coding sequence is TGTGCCAGCAGCCCCCAGGGAGGGGGGTACACTGAAGCTTTCTTT. Amino acids: CASSPQGGGYTEAFF.

The rearrangement joins TRBV5-4 to TRBJ2-3; D ambiguous. V lost 0 bases and J lost 2, with 4 bases in between. CDR1 is SGHNT, CDR2 YYREEE, per germline (reference sequence). The CDR3 runs to 13 residues. The CDR3, as DNA: TGTGCCAGCAGCTTGGATAACACAGATACGCAGTATTTT. Translated: CASSLDNTDTQYF. The full variable domain, with the rest looked up from reference TRBV5-4 and TRBJ2-3, is ETGVTQSPTHLIKTRGQQVTLRCSSQSGHNTVSWYQQALGQGPQFIFQYYREEENGRGNFPPRFSGLQFPNYSSELNVNALELDDSALYLCASSLDNTDTQYFGPGTRLTVL.

This chain uses TRBV6-6 with TRBJ2-7, with TRBD1 matching over 7 bases. CDR1 is MNHNY, CDR2 SVGAGI, per germline (reference sequence). This CDR3 spans 14 amino acids. Trimming removed 5 bases from V and 6 bases from J; junction bases left unmatched: 10. Here the CDR3 reads CASSPWTGLPEQYF. The DNA of the CDR3 is TGTGCCAGCAGTCCCTGGACAGGATTACCCGAGCAGTACTTC.

This clone ranks as medium-sized. V gene TRBV7-2 combines with J gene TRBJ2-1; 9 bases are shared with TRBD2. The CDR3 covers 18 residues. Losses at the gene ends were 0 bases for V and 3 bases for J; bases not matched to a gene: 9. Germline assignment: CDR1 SGHTA and CDR2 FQGNSA. CDR3 loop: CASSLAGGGALHYNEQFF. The CDR3 DNA follows: TGTGCCAGCAGCTTAGCGGGCGGGGGGGCCCTCCACTACAATGAGCAGTTCTTC.

This clone was counted once. The chain uses TRBV19 and TRBJ2-5; the match to TRBD2 covers 11 bases. From germline, CDR1 is LNHDA and CDR2 SQIVND (reference sequence). The ends lost 1 base at V and 5 bases at J; junction bases unmatched: 9. The CDR3 length is 17 residues. CDR3: CASSIVGLADPGETQYF. CDR3 coding DNA: TGTGCCAGTAGTATAGTGGGACTAGCGGACCCCGGGGAGACCCAGTACTTC.

There are a few counts of this clone. The chain uses TRBV2 and TRBJ2-1; 9 positions match TRBD1. CDR1 and CDR2 from the germline V gene are SNHLY and FYNNEI. The CDR3 covers 13 residues. V lost 8 bases, J lost 5 bases, and 4 bases stayed unmatched. The CDR3 sequence: CASRRTGDNEQFF. The CDR3 DNA is TGTGCCAGCCGGCGGACAGGGGACAATGAGCAGTTCTTC.